The rows below give T cell receptor beta chains drawn from one sample of a study of T cell responses to AZD1222 COVID-19 vaccine. This table comes from immunoSEQ multiplex PCR, and its TCRdb copy is limited to in-frame clones, with some not included. The profile shows some 100,000 clones, around 87% of them singletons. Sequencing used peripheral blood, obtained 28 days after the second AZD1222 dose. All receptors derive from an adult who received the AZD1222 COVID-19 vaccine. Both conserved end residues are part of each CDR3. The D gene is left open where the match is weak. Size is stated for part of the rows, as once, few or many counts, or as a class when the clone is expanded.

abundance	d_gene	v_gene	j_gene	CDR3nt	CDR3aa
.	TRBD2	TRBV6-5	TRBJ2-5	TGTGCCATACTGGGACTAGCGGGGGGCAAAGAGACCCAGTACTTC	CAILGLAGGKETQYF
.	.	TRBV6-5	TRBJ1-2	TGTGCCAGCAGTTACTCGAGGAAGGGGGGCGCCTATGGCTACACCTTC	CASSYSRKGGAYGYTF
.	TRBD1	TRBV11-2	TRBJ2-2	TGTGCCAGCAGCTTACGCAAACAGGGGACCGGGGAGCTGTTTTTT	CASSLRKQGTGELFF
.	.	TRBV2	TRBJ1-2	TGTGCCAGCAGTGAAGCGCTTCTGGACACCGCCGGCTATGGCTACACCTTC	CASSEALLDTAGYGYTF
.	.	TRBV6-4	TRBJ2-3	TGTGCCAGCAGTGACTCGACGTGGGGATTGGGTACAGATACGCAGTATTTT	CASSDSTWGLGTDTQYF
.	TRBD1	TRBV7-9	TRBJ1-3	TGTGCCAGCAGCTCAGGGACAGCGTCTGGAAACACCATATATTTT	CASSSGTASGNTIYF
.	TRBD2	TRBV2	TRBJ2-7	TGTGCCAGCAACGAGGGACTATCGGGTCGCGAGCAGTACTTC	CASNEGLSGREQYF
.	.	TRBV28	TRBJ2-3	TGTGCCAGCGGTCGGATACGGGGGCGCACAGATACGCAGTATTTT	CASGRIRGRTDTQYF
once	.	TRBV24-1	TRBJ2-1	TGTGCCACCAGTGACCCACTAAGGCCGTACAATGAGCAGTTCTTC	CATSDPLRPYNEQFF
.	TRBD1	TRBV19	TRBJ2-5	TGTGCCAGTAGTACGGCCGGACAGGTCTACCAAGAGACCCAGTACTTC	CASSTAGQVYQETQYF
.	TRBD1	TRBV6-1	TRBJ1-6	TGTGCCAGCAGTGTCGGGACAGGAGGTGGTCGTAATTATTCACCCCTCCACTTT	CASSVGTGGGRNYSPLHF
.	.	TRBV5-1	TRBJ2-2	TGCGCCAGCAGCTTTGTAGGGGGTCCCCCCGGGGAGCTGTTTTTT	CASSFVGGPPGELFF
.	.	TRBV7-2	TRBJ2-2	TGTGCCAGCAGCGCCGGACAGTCAACCGGGGAGCTGTTTTTT	CASSAGQSTGELFF
once	.	TRBV25-1	TRBJ1-3	TGTGCCAGCAGTGACCGCAGGACTTCTGGAAACACCATATATTTT	CASSDRRTSGNTIYF
.	.	TRBV29-1	TRBJ2-7	TGCAGCGCCGGGACGCAGCCCTCCGAGCAGTACTTC	CSAGTQPSEQYF
.	.	TRBV7-3	TRBJ2-3	TGTGCCAGCAGCTTAATTCCCCCAGCCGGGCAGTATTTT	CASSLIPPAGQYF
.	.	TRBV14	TRBJ1-1	TGTGCCAGCAGCCAAGACCTGGGGGCGAACACTGAAGCTTTCTTT	CASSQDLGANTEAFF
.	.	TRBV7-3	TRBJ1-1	TGTGCCAGCAGCTTAGGCGGGGAGGGGGACACTGAAGCTTTCTTT	CASSLGGEGDTEAFF
.	.	TRBV12-3/TRBV12-4	TRBJ1-1	TGTGCCAGCTTTATGAACACTGAAGCTTTCTTT	CASFMNTEAFF
.	.	TRBV7-2	TRBJ2-7	TGTGCCAGCAGCTTATCCTACTCCTACGAGCAGTACTTC	CASSLSYSYEQYF
once	TRBD1	TRBV6-5	TRBJ1-5	TGTGCCAGCAGCTCACAGGGGGTTGATCAGCCCCAGCATTTT	CASSSQGVDQPQHF
.	TRBD1	TRBV13	TRBJ2-7	TGCGCCAGCAGCCCCCGTAGGGACAGGTCATACGAGCAGTACTTC	CASSPRRDRSYEQYF
.	TRBD1	TRBV7-2	TRBJ1-2	TGTGCCAGCAGCTCTGACCCTTACCGGACAGGGGAGTATGGCTACACCTTC	CASSSDPYRTGEYGYTF
once	.	TRBV14	TRBJ2-5	TGTGCCAGCAGCCAAAGAGCGGTCCAAGAGACCCAGTACTTC	CASSQRAVQETQYF
once	TRBD2	TRBV28	TRBJ2-2	TGTGCCAGCAGGTTCCGGGGCGGACTAGCGGGAACCGGGGAGCTGTTTTTT	CASRFRGGLAGTGELFF
.	.	TRBV7-9	TRBJ1-1	TGTGCCTCGAGATCTGGGGGGGCTGAAGCTTTCTTT	CASRSGGAEAFF
.	TRBD1	TRBV11-2	TRBJ2-7	TGTGCCAGCAGCTTACGGCTGACAGGGGGCCCCGAGCAGTACTTC	CASSLRLTGGPEQYF
few	.	TRBV9	TRBJ1-1	TGTGCCAGCAGCGTAGAGCTACGCGATTCAGAAGCTTTCTTT	CASSVELRDSEAFF